Listed below are T cell receptor beta chains from one sample, sequenced in a study of spatial heterogeneity in lung cancer. Each CDR3 protein gets one entry after TCRdb re-called the 5' RACE reads with MiXCR. Of 35,000 to 50,000 distinct CDR3 sequences in the sample, approximately 3.1% were seen once. The specimen was normal lung tissue next to the tumor, collected at surgery. Receptor source: a male donor with early-stage non-small cell lung cancer. CDR3s include the opening cysteine and the closing phenylalanine or tryptophan. D genes are given only for firm matches. Where a row states a size, it is once, few, many or the class of an expanded clone; other rows omit it.

>many|TRBV7-2|TRBJ1-5|-
TGTGCCAGCAGCTTAGAGGGTTCTCAGCCCCAGCATTTT
CASSLEGSQPQHF
>-|TRBV11-2|TRBJ1-6|-
TGTGCCAGCAGCCATTTCTGGGATAATTCACCCCTCCACTTT
CASSHFWDNSPLHF
>many|TRBV12-3/TRBV12-4|TRBJ2-6|TRBD2
TGTGCCAGCAGTTGGGGAACTAGCGGAACCTCTGGGGCCAACGTCCTGACTTTC
CASSWGTSGTSGANVLTF
>many|TRBV6-1|TRBJ2-7|TRBD2
TGTGCCAGCAGTGGGACTAGCGGGGGGTACGAGCAGTACTTC
CASSGTSGGYEQYF
>-|TRBV15|TRBJ2-3|TRBD2
TGTGCCACCAGCAGAGATCGGTTCGGGGGGACTAGCACAGATACGCAGTATTTT
CATSRDRFGGTSTDTQYF
>-|TRBV6-5|TRBJ2-1|-
TGTGCCAGCAGTGACCGTTATGAGCAGTTCTTC
CASSDRYEQFF
>many|TRBV6-1|TRBJ2-1|-
TGTGCCAGCAGTGAAGGTCCCCCCAATGAGCAGTTCTTC
CASSEGPPNEQFF
>many|TRBV18|TRBJ1-5|-
TGTGCCAGCTCACCTCAGGATACCGACAATCAGCCCCAGCATTTT
CASSPQDTDNQPQHF
>many|TRBV13|TRBJ1-4|-
TGTGCCAGCAGCTCCTTGGAAAGAAATGAAAAACTGTTTTTT
CASSSLERNEKLFF
>few|TRBV6-2/TRBV6-3|TRBJ2-7|-
TGTGCCAGCAGTTCGACTAACGCCTACGAGCAGTACTTC
CASSSTNAYEQYF
>many|TRBV29-1|TRBJ2-1|-
TGCAGCGTTGTTGGAAGCTCCTACAATGAGCAGTTCTTC
CSVVGSSYNEQFF
>-|TRBV7-2|TRBJ2-3|-
TGTGCCAGCAGCACCTACTTCGGGGGCACAGATACGCAGTATTTT
CASSTYFGGTDTQYF
>many|TRBV6-1|TRBJ2-1|TRBD1
TGTGCCAGCAGTGTAGACAGGGGTTCCTACAATGAGCAGTTCTTC
CASSVDRGSYNEQFF
>many|TRBV15|TRBJ2-5|-
TGTGCCACCAGCAGAGATTTCGGGGACGGGGGAGAGACCCAGTACTTC
CATSRDFGDGGETQYF